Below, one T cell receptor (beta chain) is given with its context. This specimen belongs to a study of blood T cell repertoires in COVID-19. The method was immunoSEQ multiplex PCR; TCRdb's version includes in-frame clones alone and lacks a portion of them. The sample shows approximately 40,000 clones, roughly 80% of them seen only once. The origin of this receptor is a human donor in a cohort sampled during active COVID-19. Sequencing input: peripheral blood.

The CDR3: CASSVYSSSTDTQYF. The CDR3 DNA reads TGTGCCAGCAGCGTATACAGTAGTAGCACAGATACGCAGTATTTT. The chain employs TRBV9 and TRBJ2-3; D gene ambiguous. CDR1 is SGDLS, CDR2 YYNGEE, per germline. The CDR3 length is 15 residues. V shed 1 base and J shed 0 bases, with 9 bases lying between them.